One sample yielded the 28 T cell receptor beta chains listed below, sequenced in a study of T cells in localized non-small cell lung cancer (dated by TCRdb to 2020 to 2021). To prepare the library, the immunoSEQ multiplex PCR assay was applied. What TCRdb holds here is the immuneACCESS table cut down to in-frame rearrangements. Part of the clones is not present; checked against another copy, under half of the missing clones reflect an unresolved V gene, and the others are unexplained. A total of 20,000 to 25,000 clones appear in this sample, around 90% of them only once. Around 7% of the sample belongs to the ten largest clones. The sequences come from peripheral blood, collected before any cancer treatment. The receptors shown here come from a male donor aged 60 or older with stage I squamous cell lung carcinoma.

The chain is built from TRBV9 and TRBJ2-3; D might be TRBD2 (7 bases). This CDR3 comprises 15 residues. V was clipped by 0 bases and J by 8 bases, with 16 bases between them. The germline V gene encodes CDR1 SGDLS and CDR2 YYNGEE. This CDR3 is CASSVAAGAPGTQYF. The CDR3 bases are TGTGCCAGCAGCGTAGCGGCGGGGGCCCCGGGTACGCAGTATTTT.

This sequence joins TRBV15 and TRBJ2-3, with a weak D call TRBD1 (6 bases). V shed 0 bases and J shed 8 bases, with 15 bases lying between them. CDR1 is LNHNV and CDR2 is YYDKDF in the germline V gene (reference sequence). The CDR3 has 15 residues. The CDR3 DNA reads TGTGCCACCAGCAGAGATTCAGGGGAAGTACTTACGCAGTATTTT. It yields the protein CATSRDSGEVLTQYF.

The chain combines TRBV11-2 with TRBJ1-1, with D tentatively TRBD1 (5 bases). CDR3 length: 17 residues. The ends were cut back, 6 bases at V and 2 bases at J, with 22 bases in the middle. Germline assignment: CDR1 SGHAT and CDR2 FQNNGV. The CDR3 loop reads CASSYTTFGAVNTEAFF. In DNA form, the CDR3 reads TGTGCCAGCAGTTATACCACCTTTGGGGCAGTAAACACTGAAGCTTTCTTT.

V gene TRBV30 combines with J gene TRBJ2-5; 7 bases match TRBD1. Trimming took 5 bases from V and 1 from J; bases not matched to a gene: 7. The CDR3 is 14 residues long. Germline V lookup: CDR1 GTSNPN, CDR2 SVGIG (reference sequence). The DNA for the CDR3 is TGTGCCTGGCGCCGCACAGGGGCCCAAGAGACCCAGTACTTC. Amino acids: CAWRRTGAQETQYF. Full variable domain (rest looked up from reference TRBV30 and TRBJ2-5): SQTIHQWPATLVQPVGSPLSLECTVEGTSNPNLYWYRQAAGRGLQLLFYSVGIGQISSEVPQNLSASRPQDRQFILSSKKLLLSDSGFYLCAWRRTGAQETQYFGPGTRLLVL.

The V gene is TRBV30, the J gene TRBJ1-1, with 11 nucleotides matching TRBD1. This CDR3 has 15 residues. V shed 2 bases, J shed 5 bases, and the junction held 7 bases outside the gene matches. CDR1 GTSNPN and CDR2 SVGIG come from the germline V gene (reference sequence). The CDR3 protein is CAWSRLGTGGTEAFF. The CDR3, as DNA: TGTGCCTGGAGTCGACTCGGGACAGGGGGGACTGAAGCTTTCTTT.

This chain uses TRBV30 with TRBJ1-3; D is ambiguous. The CDR3 is 12 residues long. Germline V gene data show CDR1 as GTSNPN and CDR2 as SVGIG (reference sequence). Trimming took 5 bases from V and 1 from J, leaving 6 bases between them. The DNA for the CDR3 is TGTGCCTGGCAGGCGTCTGGAAACACCATATATTTT. Amino acid sequence: CAWQASGNTIYF.

V and J are TRBV30 and TRBJ1-1, with 9 nucleotides matching TRBD1. The V gene end was trimmed by 3 bases and the J gene end by 5 bases; junction bases not matched to a gene: 7. Germline V CDR1 and CDR2: GTSNPN, SVGIG (reference sequence). The CDR3 extends over 14 amino acids. The CDR3 DNA is TGTGCCTGGAGACGACTCGGACAGGGGACTGAAGCTTTCTTT. It yields the protein CAWRRLGQGTEAFF.

CDR3 nucleotide sequence: TGTGCCAGCAGCTTTATGACAGGGACGAACACTGAAGCTTTCTTT. Protein sequence: CASSFMTGTNTEAFF. The chain recombines TRBV5-4 with TRBJ1-1, with 7 positions matching TRBD1. CDR3 size: 15 residues. J lost 1 base, V lost 2 bases, and 5 bases had no gene match. Germline CDR1 SGHNT, CDR2 YYREEE (reference sequence).

This chain connects TRBV11-2 to TRBJ2-1; TRBD2 might be the D (7 bases). V lost 0 bases and J lost 0, with 12 bases in between. Germline CDR1 and CDR2: SGHAT and FQNNGV. CDR3 length equals 17 residues. The CDR3 sequence: CASSLEGRGGSYNEQFF. The CDR3 DNA is TGTGCCAGCAGCTTAGAGGGGAGGGGGGGCTCCTACAATGAGCAGTTCTTC.

The J gene is TRBJ2-1, the V gene TRBV6-1; 8 bases are a match to TRBD2. This CDR3 has 15 amino acids. The J segment lost 4 bases and the V segment lost 1 base, leaving 3 bases of the junction unmatched. CDR1 is MNHNS, CDR2 SASEGT, per germline. The CDR3 spells CASSEGLAGYNEQFF. CDR3 bases: TGTGCCAGCAGTGAAGGGTTAGCGGGATACAATGAGCAGTTCTTC.

The chain links TRBV30 to TRBJ2-2; D is unresolved. The CDR3 totals 16 residues. Trimming left V 5 bases short and J 1 base short, with 17 bases between. Germline V gene lookup returns CDR1 GTSNPN and CDR2 SVGIG (reference sequence). The CDR3 DNA reads TGTGCCTGGTCCCCGGTCGCAGGACGGAACACCGGGGAGCTGTTTTTT. Translating it yields CAWSPVAGRNTGELFF.

The rearrangement links TRBV10-3 to TRBJ1-3; D may be TRBD1 (5 bases). CDR1 ENHRY and CDR2 SYGVKD come from the germline V gene. CDR3 length equals 16 residues. The V and J ends lost 3 bases and 3 bases respectively, with 15 bases between them. The CDR3 spells CAISDREGRIGNTIYF. The CDR3 nucleotides are TGTGCCATCAGTGACAGGGAGGGCCGTATTGGAAACACCATATATTTT.

There are a few counts of this clone. The chain links TRBV9 to TRBJ1-2; tentatively, D is TRBD1 (5 bases). There are 14 residues in the CDR3. In germline, CDR1 is SGDLS, CDR2 YYNGEE. V lost 6 bases and J lost 2, with 14 bases in between. The CDR3 loop is CASTPGPQNYGYTF. CDR3 nucleotide sequence: TGTGCCAGCACCCCGGGACCCCAGAACTATGGCTACACCTTC.

The chain uses TRBV6-1 and TRBJ2-1; D is tentatively TRBD1 or TRBD2 (5 bases each). The germline V and J ends were trimmed by 0 bases and 9 bases, with 9 bases remaining between them. CDR1 MNHNS and CDR2 SASEGT come from the germline V gene. CDR3 length: 13 amino acids. The CDR3 DNA is TGTGCCAGCAGTGAAGCGGGGGACGTTGAGCAGTTCTTC. Its translation: CASSEAGDVEQFF.

This chain connects TRBV6-4 to TRBJ2-1; possible D gene TRBD2, 6 bases. Trimming took 3 bases from V and 9 from J, leaving 12 bases between them. The CDR3 sequence is 13 residues long. CDR1 is MRHNA, CDR2 SNTAGT, per germline. The CDR3 region is CASSELARGEQFF. The DNA of the CDR3 is TGTGCCAGCAGTGAACTGGCGCGGGGTGAGCAGTTCTTC.

The chain employs TRBV30 and TRBJ1-2, with a weak D call TRBD1 (5 bases). CDR1 is GTSNPN and CDR2 is SVGIG in the germline V gene (reference sequence). V lost 5 bases to trimming and J lost 4 bases, with 17 bases between them. The CDR3 consists of 14 residues. CDR3 in amino acids: CAWEGEGSGYGYTF. As DNA, the CDR3 is TGTGCCTGGGAGGGTGAGGGGTCGGGCTATGGCTACACCTTC.

This chain connects TRBV29-1 to TRBJ1-3; D remains ambiguous. Trimming shortened V by 7 bases and J by 1 base, and 11 bases separated the two germline ends. The CDR3 is 13 amino acids. Germline V gene sequence: CDR1 SQVTM, CDR2 ANQGSEA. The CDR3 protein is CSARRPSGNTIYF. The CDR3 DNA reads TGCAGCGCCAGGAGACCTTCTGGAAACACCATATATTTT.

The rearrangement joins TRBV10-2 to TRBJ1-2; no firm D call. The V end was cut by 6 bases, the J end by 3 bases, with 17 bases between. Germline V gene lookup returns CDR1 WSHSY and CDR2 SAAADI. There are 15 residues in the CDR3. The CDR3 sequence is CASSDPRAGHYGYTF. The DNA for the CDR3 is TGCGCCAGCAGCGATCCTAGGGCCGGTCACTATGGCTACACCTTC.

The CDR3 loop is CASSLTGQTLYEQYF. DNA of the CDR3: TGCGCCAGCAGCTTGACGGGGCAGACGCTCTACGAGCAGTACTTC. V gene TRBV5-1 combines with J gene TRBJ2-7; D assignment may be TRBD1 or TRBD2 (5 bases each). Germline V gene lookup returns CDR1 SGHRS and CDR2 YFSETQ. The length of the CDR3 is 15 residues. The V and J ends lost 1 base and 3 bases respectively, with 14 bases between them.

The chain carries TRBV11-1 and TRBJ1-2; TRBD1 agrees at 9 bases. CDR1 is SGHAT and CDR2 is FQDESV in the germline V gene (reference sequence). This CDR3 spans 16 amino acids. The trim removed 4 bases at V and 8 bases at J, leaving 14 bases unmatched. In DNA form, the CDR3 reads TGTGCCAGCAGCTCCGGGACAGGGAGGGGAATTGGCGGCTACACCTTC. The encoded protein is CASSSGTGRGIGGYTF. Full variable domain (outside the CDR3, taken from reference TRBV11-1 and TRBJ1-2): EAEVAQSPRYKITEKSQAVAFWCDPISGHATLYWYRQILGQGPELLVQFQDESVVDDSQLPKDRFSAERLKGVDSTLKIQPAELGDSAMYLCASSSGTGRGIGGYTFGSGTRLTVV.

This chain links TRBV5-1 with TRBJ2-3; 14 bases map to TRBD2. V shed 3 bases and J 11 bases; nucleotides not matched to a gene: 8. The CDR3 runs 15 residues. Germline CDR1 SGHRS, CDR2 YFSETQ. CDR3 sequence: CASSSTSGGALLQYF. The CDR3 coding sequence is TGCGCCAGCAGCTCGACTAGCGGGGGGGCACTACTGCAGTATTTT. Full variable domain (remainder filled in from reference TRBV5-1 and TRBJ2-3): KAGVTQTPRYLIKTRGQQVTLSCSPISGHRSVSWYQQTPGQGLQFLFEYFSETQRNKGNFPGRFSGRQFSNSRSEMNVSTLELGDSALYLCASSSTSGGALLQYFGPGTRLTVL.

The genes are TRBV4-1 and TRBJ2-3, with 9 positions matching TRBD2. The CDR3 is 18 residues long. Trimming cost V 0 bases and J 5 bases; bases outside gene matches: 12. Germline CDR1 reads MGHRA; CDR2 reads YSYEKL. The CDR3 DNA follows: TGCGCCAGCAGCCAAGATGAGGGGGCGGCGGGGGGGCGAGATACGCAGTATTTT. Amino acid sequence: CASSQDEGAAGGRDTQYF.

The rearrangement uses TRBV15 and TRBJ1-5; 7 bases match TRBD1. J lost 7 bases, V lost 0 bases, and 3 bases had no gene match. This CDR3 spans 14 amino acids. Germline CDR1 and CDR2: LNHNV and YYDKDF (reference sequence). DNA for the CDR3: TGTGCCACCAGCAGAGACAGGGGGAGGCAGCCCCAGCATTTT. This sequence encodes CATSRDRGRQPQHF. Combining the CDR3 with reference TRBV15 and TRBJ1-5 gives the whole variable domain DAMVIQNPRYQVTQFGKPVTLSCSQTLNHNVMYWYQQKSSQAPKLLFHYYDKDFNNEADTPDNFQSRRPNTSFCFLDIRSPGLGDTAMYLCATSRDRGRQPQHFGDGTRLSIL.

The chain employs TRBV27 and TRBJ1-2; no clear D. Trimming shortened V by 0 bases and J by 4 bases, and 12 bases separated the two germline ends. The CDR3 covers 15 residues. Germline V CDR1 and CDR2: MNHEY, SMNVEV (reference sequence). This CDR3 reads CASSLSTGGSYGYTF. CDR3 nucleotides: TGTGCCAGCAGTTTATCCACCGGAGGCTCCTATGGCTACACCTTC.

As DNA, the CDR3 is TGTGCCAGCAGCCCCAGAAGGGGAAGCACTGAAGCTTTCTTT. Protein: CASSPRRGSTEAFF. The chain has TRBV7-2 and TRBJ1-1, with a weak D call TRBD1 (5 bases). Germline assignment: CDR1 SGHTA and CDR2 FQGNSA. The CDR3 contains 14 residues. Trimming shortened V by 5 bases and J by 4 bases, and 14 bases separated the two germline ends.

V and J are TRBV18 and TRBJ1-6, with D hard to call. The V end lost 5 bases, the J end lost 6 bases, and 2 bases lay between the germline ends. Germline V lookup: CDR1 KGHSH, CDR2 LQKENI. The CDR3 is made up of 11 amino acids. The CDR3 DNA reads as TGTGCCAGCTCATCTAATTCACCCCTCCACTTT. Translating it yields CASSSNSPLHF.

This clone has more than one count but fewer than ten. The chain recombines TRBV19 with TRBJ1-1; D is uncertain. This CDR3 spans 11 amino acids. V lost 7 bases, J lost 4 bases, and 7 bases lay in between. The germline V gene encodes CDR1 LNHDA and CDR2 SQIVND (reference sequence). This CDR3 is CASKGGTEAFF. CDR3 bases: TGTGCCAGTAAGGGAGGCACTGAAGCTTTCTTT.

The chain carries TRBV10-3 and TRBJ2-3; the D gene is possibly TRBD1 (6 bases). Trimming left V 4 bases short and J 0 bases short, with 14 bases between. The CDR3 is made up of 16 amino acids. Germline loops: CDR1 ENHRY, CDR2 SYGVKD. The CDR3 loop reads CAISGVRQASTDTQYF. The CDR3 nucleotides are TGTGCCATCAGTGGGGTTAGACAGGCCAGCACAGATACGCAGTATTTT.